A selection of T cell receptor beta chains follows, all from one sample in a study of T cells in Graves' hyperthyroidism and ophthalmopathy. Via MiXCR, TCRdb re-called the multiplex PCR reads, giving one row per CDR3 protein. The sample lists 700,000 to 850,000 distinct CDR3 sequences, about a third occurring once. The source material was blood. Every receptor here comes from a woman aged 40-49 years with Graves' hyperthyroidism. CDR3s include the opening cysteine and the closing phenylalanine or tryptophan. Fields, in order: clone size, V gene, CDR3 length, J gene, D gene, CDR3 DNA, CDR3 protein. D genes are given only for firm matches. Part of the rows lack a size; the others show once, few, many or a class for expanded clones.

-	TRBV7-9	17	TRBJ2-2	-	TGTGCCAGCAGAGCACCACAGGGAAATGAACACGCCGGGGAGCTGTTTTTT	CASRAPQGNEHAGELFF
many	TRBV12-3/TRBV12-4	13	TRBJ2-7	-	TGTGCCAGCAGACGGACCGCTGGCGACGAGCAGTACTTC	CASRRTAGDEQYF
few	TRBV29-1	11	TRBJ2-1	TRBD2	TGCAGCGTTGATAGGGACTACAGTCCGTTCTTC	CSVDRDYSPFF
many	TRBV6-5	17	TRBJ1-4	-	TGTGCCAGCAGGTCAGTCCCCGCGGACGGACGCCATGAAAAACTGTTTTTT	CASRSVPADGRHEKLFF
-	TRBV20-1	15	TRBJ2-5	-	TGCAGTGCTCCCTCGGACAGCAACACCGGGGAGACCCAGTACTTC	CSAPSDSNTGETQYF
-	TRBV12-3/TRBV12-4	17	TRBJ2-5	TRBD2	TGTGCCAGCAGTTTATCGTTAGCGGGAGGTTTGGAAGAGACCCAGTACTTC	CASSLSLAGGLEETQYF
few	TRBV20-1	16	TRBJ2-7	-	TGCAGTGCTAGAGAAGGGACACATGGATTCCCCTACGAGCAGTACTTC	CSAREGTHGFPYEQYF
many	TRBV7-2	14	TRBJ1-2	-	TGTGCCAGCAGCTTGTCAGGAATGGACTATGGCTACACCTTC	CASSLSGMDYGYTF
-	TRBV20-1	16	TRBJ1-2	-	TGCAGTGCTAGGGACTTCGACGGGACGGTCGGCGATGGCCACACCTTC	CSARDFDGTVGDGHTF
many	TRBV14	14	TRBJ2-2	-	TGTGCCAGCAGAGATCAAATCAACACCGGGGAGCTGTTTTTT	CASRDQINTGELFF
-	TRBV7-9	15	TRBJ1-3	-	TGTGCCAGCAGCCGTGACTCGTTCGCTGGAAACACCATATATTTT	CASSRDSFAGNTIYF
many	TRBV29-1	12	TRBJ1-2	-	TGCAGCGTTGACCCGAGAATTTATGGCTACACCTTC	CSVDPRIYGYTF
-	TRBV13	13	TRBJ1-5	TRBD1	TGTGCCAGCAGCCGCGACAGGGCTCGGGAGCAGCATTTT	CASSRDRAREQHF
few	TRBV5-6	11	TRBJ1-1	-	TGTGCCAGCAGCTTGAACTCTGAGACTTTCTTT	CASSLNSETFF
-	TRBV10-3	11	TRBJ2-6	-	TGTGCCATCAGTGTGGCAGAGGACCTGACTTTC	CAISVAEDLTF
many	TRBV6-5	13	TRBJ1-2	-	TGTGCCAGCTCAGGAACAGGAGACTATGGCTACACCTTC	CASSGTGDYGYTF
few	TRBV6-5	16	TRBJ2-7	-	TGTGCCAGCAGTTACGTGATTGGACAGCCCACCTACGAGCAGTACTTC	CASSYVIGQPTYEQYF
many	TRBV2	13	TRBJ2-7	-	TGTGCCAGCAGTGAATTGGGGTCCGGGGAGCAGTACTTC	CASSELGSGEQYF
few	TRBV6-5	16	TRBJ1-1	TRBD1	TGTGCCAGCAGGAAGCACACAGGGGTAAGACTACCTGAAGCTTTCTTT	CASRKHTGVRLPEAFF
few	TRBV27	13	TRBJ2-5	TRBD2	TGTGCCAGCAGTCGCCTAGCGGAAGAGACCCAGTACTTC	CASSRLAEETQYF
many	TRBV6-5	14	TRBJ2-5	-	TGTGCCAGCAGGATCGGGCGATCTAAAGAGACCCAGTACTTC	CASRIGRSKETQYF
few	TRBV6-5	15	TRBJ2-7	-	TGTGCCAGCAGCAGCCCTCGGGACACATCCTACGAGCAGTACTTC	CASSSPRDTSYEQYF
-	TRBV6-1	12	TRBJ1-5	-	TGTGCCAGCAGTGACCTGAAGCAGCCCCAGCATTTT	CASSDLKQPQHF
-	TRBV4-1	13	TRBJ2-7	-	TGCGCCAGCAGCCAATTTTATTCGGACGAGCAGTACTTC	CASSQFYSDEQYF
many	TRBV7-2	14	TRBJ2-5	-	TGTGCCAGCAGGATCCGGGGCGTAACGGAGACCCAGTACTTC	CASRIRGVTETQYF
once	TRBV5-5	17	TRBJ1-2	TRBD1	TGTGCCAGCAGCCCGGGACAGGGAGGTCGGGTTAACTATGGCTACACCTTC	CASSPGQGGRVNYGYTF
-	TRBV19	12	TRBJ2-5	-	TGTGCCAGTAGTATCGGAAGAGAGACCCAGTACTTC	CASSIGRETQYF
-	TRBV7-2	17	TRBJ2-5	TRBD2	TGTGCCAGCAGCTTATACGCTAGCGGGGGCTACCAAGAGACCCAGTACTTC	CASSLYASGGYQETQYF
few	TRBV2	12	TRBJ2-3	-	TGTGCCAGCAGACAAGAGGCAGATACGCAGTATTTT	CASRQEADTQYF
-	TRBV20-1	15	TRBJ2-7	-	TGCAGTGCTAGAGATCTTGGGGTAAACTCCTACGAGCAGTACTTC	CSARDLGVNSYEQYF
many	TRBV10-3	14	TRBJ2-7	-	TGTGCCATCAGTGAGGGGCGGGGTGACTACGAGCAGTACTTC	CAISEGRGDYEQYF
few	TRBV5-6	16	TRBJ1-3	-	TGTGCCAGCAGCTTGTCGGAGAGGGTGACTGGAAACACCATATATTTT	CASSLSERVTGNTIYF
-	TRBV12-5	16	TRBJ2-7	-	TGTGCTAGTGGCCCGTCTTTGGGAGCGAGCTCCTACGAGCAGTACTTC	CASGPSLGASSYEQYF
many	TRBV20-1	14	TRBJ1-1	-	TGCAGTGCTCCCGCCCCGGGTAGGTACACTGAAGCTTTCTTT	CSAPAPGRYTEAFF
-	TRBV2	14	TRBJ1-5	-	TGTGCCAGCAGTTTAGGAGGGATGGGTCAGCCCCAGCATTTT	CASSLGGMGQPQHF
-	TRBV7-2	14	TRBJ2-3	TRBD1	TGTGCCAGCAGCTTTGGACAGGGTAGGAATACGCAGTATTTT	CASSFGQGRNTQYF
-	TRBV12-3/TRBV12-4	15	TRBJ2-2	TRBD2	TGTGCCAGCAGAAGGACTAGCGGGAAGACCGGGGAGCTGTTTTTT	CASRRTSGKTGELFF
-	TRBV20-1	14	TRBJ2-2	-	TGCAGTGCCCCGGGACAAACGAACACCGGGGAGCTGTTTTTT	CSAPGQTNTGELFF
-	TRBV12-3/TRBV12-4	15	TRBJ2-3	-	TGTGCCAGCAGTTTAGAGACTAGGACCCCGGGTACGCAGTATTTT	CASSLETRTPGTQYF
many	TRBV7-9	16	TRBJ1-2	TRBD1	TGTGCCAGCAGCTTAGCGAGTATTACAGGGGGATTTGGCTACACCTTC	CASSLASITGGFGYTF